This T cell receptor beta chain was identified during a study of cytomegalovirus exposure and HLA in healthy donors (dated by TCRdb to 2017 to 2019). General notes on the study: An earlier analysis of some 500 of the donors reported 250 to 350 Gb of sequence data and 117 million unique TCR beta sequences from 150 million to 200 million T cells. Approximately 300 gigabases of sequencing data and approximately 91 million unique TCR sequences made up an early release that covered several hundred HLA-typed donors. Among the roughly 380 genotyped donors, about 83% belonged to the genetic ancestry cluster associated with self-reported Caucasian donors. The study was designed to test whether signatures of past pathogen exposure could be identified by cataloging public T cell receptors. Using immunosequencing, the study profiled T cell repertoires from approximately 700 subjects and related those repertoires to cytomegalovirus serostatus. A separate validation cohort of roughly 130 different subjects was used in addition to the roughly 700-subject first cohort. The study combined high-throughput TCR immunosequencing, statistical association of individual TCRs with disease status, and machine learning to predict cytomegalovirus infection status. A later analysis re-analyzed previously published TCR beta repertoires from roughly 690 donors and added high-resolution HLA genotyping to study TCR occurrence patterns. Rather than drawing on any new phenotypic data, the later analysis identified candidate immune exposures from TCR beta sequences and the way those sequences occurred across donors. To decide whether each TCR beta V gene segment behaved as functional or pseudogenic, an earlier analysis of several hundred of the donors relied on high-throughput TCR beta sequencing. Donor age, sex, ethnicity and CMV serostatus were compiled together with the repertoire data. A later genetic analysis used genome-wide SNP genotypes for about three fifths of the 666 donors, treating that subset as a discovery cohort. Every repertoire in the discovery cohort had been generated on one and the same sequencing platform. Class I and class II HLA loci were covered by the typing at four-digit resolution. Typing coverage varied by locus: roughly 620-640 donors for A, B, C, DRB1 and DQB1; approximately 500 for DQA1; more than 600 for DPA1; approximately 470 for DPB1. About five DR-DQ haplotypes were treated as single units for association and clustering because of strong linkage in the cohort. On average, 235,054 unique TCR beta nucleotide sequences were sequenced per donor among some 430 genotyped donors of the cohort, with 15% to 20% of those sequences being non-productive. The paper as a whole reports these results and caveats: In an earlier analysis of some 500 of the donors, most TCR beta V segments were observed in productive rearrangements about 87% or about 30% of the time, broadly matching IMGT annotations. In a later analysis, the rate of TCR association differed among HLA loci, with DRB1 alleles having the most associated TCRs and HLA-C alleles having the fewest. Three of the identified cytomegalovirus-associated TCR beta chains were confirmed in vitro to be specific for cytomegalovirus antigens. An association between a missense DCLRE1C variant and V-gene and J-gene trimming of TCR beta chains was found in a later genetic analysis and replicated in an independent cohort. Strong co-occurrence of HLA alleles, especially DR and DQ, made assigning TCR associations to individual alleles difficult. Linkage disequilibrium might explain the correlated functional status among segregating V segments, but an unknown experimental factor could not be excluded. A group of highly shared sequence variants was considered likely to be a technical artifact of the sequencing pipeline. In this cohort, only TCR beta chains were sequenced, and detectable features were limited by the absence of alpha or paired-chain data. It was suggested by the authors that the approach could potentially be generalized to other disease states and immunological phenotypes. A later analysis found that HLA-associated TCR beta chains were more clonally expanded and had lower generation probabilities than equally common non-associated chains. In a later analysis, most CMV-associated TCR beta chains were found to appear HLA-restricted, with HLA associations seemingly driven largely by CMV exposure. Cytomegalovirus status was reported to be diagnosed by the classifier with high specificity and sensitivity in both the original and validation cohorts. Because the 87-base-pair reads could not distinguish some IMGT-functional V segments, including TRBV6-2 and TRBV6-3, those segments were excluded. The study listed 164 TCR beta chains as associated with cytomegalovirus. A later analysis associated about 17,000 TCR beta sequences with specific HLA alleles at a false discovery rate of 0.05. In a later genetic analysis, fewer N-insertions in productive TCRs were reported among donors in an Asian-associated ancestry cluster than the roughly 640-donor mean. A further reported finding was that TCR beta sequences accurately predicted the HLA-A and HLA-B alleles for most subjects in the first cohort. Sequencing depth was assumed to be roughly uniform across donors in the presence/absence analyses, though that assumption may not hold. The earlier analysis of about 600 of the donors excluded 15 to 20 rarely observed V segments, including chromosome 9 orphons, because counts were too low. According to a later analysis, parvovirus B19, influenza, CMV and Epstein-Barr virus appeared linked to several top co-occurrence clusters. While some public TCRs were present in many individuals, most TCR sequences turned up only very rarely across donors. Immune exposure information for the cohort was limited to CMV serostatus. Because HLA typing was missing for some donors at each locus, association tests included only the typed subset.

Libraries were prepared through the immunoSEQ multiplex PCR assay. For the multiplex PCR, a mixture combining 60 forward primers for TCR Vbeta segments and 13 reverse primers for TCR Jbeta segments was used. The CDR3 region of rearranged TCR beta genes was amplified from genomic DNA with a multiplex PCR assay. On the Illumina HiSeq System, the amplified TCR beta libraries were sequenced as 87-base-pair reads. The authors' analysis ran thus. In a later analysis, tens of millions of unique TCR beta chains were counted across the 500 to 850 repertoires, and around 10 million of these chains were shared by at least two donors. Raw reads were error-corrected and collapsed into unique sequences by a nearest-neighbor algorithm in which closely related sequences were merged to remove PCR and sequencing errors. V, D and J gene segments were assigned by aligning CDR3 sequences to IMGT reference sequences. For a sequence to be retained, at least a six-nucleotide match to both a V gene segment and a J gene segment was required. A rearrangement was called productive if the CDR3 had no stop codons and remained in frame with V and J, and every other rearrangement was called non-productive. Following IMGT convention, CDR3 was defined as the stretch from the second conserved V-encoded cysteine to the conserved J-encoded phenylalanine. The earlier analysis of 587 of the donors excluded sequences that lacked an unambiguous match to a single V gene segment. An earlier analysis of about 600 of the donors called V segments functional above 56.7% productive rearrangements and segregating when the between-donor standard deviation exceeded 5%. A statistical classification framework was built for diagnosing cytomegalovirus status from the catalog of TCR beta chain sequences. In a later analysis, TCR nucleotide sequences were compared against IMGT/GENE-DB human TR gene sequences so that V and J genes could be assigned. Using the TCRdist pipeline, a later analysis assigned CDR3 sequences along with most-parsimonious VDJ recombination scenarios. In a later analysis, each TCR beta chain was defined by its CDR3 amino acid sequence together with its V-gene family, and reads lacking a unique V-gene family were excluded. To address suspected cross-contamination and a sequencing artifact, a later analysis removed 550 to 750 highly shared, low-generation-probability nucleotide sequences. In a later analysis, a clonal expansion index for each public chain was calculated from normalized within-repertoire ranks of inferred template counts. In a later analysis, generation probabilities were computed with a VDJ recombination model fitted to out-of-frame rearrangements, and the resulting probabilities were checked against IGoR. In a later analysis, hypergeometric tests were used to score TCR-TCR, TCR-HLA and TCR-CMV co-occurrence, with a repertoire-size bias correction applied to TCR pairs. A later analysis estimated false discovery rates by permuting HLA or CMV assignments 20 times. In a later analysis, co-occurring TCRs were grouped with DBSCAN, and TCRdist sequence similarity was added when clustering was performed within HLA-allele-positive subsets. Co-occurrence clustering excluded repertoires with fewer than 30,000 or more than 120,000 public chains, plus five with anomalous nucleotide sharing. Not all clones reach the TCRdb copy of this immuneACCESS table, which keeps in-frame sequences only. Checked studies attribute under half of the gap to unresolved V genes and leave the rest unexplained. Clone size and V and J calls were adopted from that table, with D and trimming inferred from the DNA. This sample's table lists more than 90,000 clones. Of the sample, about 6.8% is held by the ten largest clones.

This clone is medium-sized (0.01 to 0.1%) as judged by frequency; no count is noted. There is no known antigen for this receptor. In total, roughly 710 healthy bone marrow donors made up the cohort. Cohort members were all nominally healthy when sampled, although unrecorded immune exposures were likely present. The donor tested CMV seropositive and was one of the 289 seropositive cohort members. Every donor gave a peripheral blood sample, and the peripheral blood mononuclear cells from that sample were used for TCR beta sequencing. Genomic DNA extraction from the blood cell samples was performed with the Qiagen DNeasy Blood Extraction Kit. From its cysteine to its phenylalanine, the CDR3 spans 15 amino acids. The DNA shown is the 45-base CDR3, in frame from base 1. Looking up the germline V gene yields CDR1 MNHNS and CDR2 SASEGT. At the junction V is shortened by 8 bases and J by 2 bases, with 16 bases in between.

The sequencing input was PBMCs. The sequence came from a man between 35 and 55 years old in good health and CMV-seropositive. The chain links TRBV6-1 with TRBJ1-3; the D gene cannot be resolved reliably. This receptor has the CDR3 CASRFGETTGNTIYF. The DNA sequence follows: TGTGCCAGCCGATTCGGGGAGACAACTGGAAACACCATATATTTT.